This T cell receptor beta chain was obtained from a study of identical twins. Many counts were recorded for this clonotype. Its antigen is currently unknown. V was trimmed by 7 bases and J by 5 bases, leaving 15 bases between them. Germline V gene sequence: CDR1 MNHEY, CDR2 SMNVEV (reference sequence). The CDR3 is 14 amino acids. Study-wide points: An excess of low generation probability was shown by twin-shared out-of-frame alpha sequences. Excess sharing between twins was weaker in beta out-of-frame sequences.

One entry per CDR3 protein results from TCRdb running MiXCR on the 5' RACE reads. Of 300,000 to 400,000 distinct CDR3 sequences detected, about 10% appear once; the ten largest clones hold approximately 9.3%. This rearrangement joins TRBV27 to TRBJ2-1; D not certain. Sequenced material: naive T cells sorted from blood. The receptor was derived from a woman aged 50 to 60 in good health. CDR3 in DNA: TGTGCCAGCAACCTTTTAGGCCCTAACAATGAGCAGTTCTTC. It translates to CASNLLGPNNEQFF.